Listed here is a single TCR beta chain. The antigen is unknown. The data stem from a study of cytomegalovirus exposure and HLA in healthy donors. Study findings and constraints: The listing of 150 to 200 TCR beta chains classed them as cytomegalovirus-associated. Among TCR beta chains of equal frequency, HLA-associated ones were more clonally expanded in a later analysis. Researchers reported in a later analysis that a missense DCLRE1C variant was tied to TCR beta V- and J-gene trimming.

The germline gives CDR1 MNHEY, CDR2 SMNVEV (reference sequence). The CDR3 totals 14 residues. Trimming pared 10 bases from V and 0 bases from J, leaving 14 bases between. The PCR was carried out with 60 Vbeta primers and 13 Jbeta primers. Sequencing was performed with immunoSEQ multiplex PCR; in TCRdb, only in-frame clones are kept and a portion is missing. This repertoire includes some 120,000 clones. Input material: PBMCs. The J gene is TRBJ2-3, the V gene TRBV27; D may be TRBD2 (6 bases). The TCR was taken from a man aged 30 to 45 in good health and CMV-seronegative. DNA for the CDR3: TGTGCCACCAGCCGGGAGCGGAGCACAGATACGCAGTATTTT. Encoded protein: CATSRERSTDTQYF.